The 32 T cell receptor beta chains in this list originate from one sample, sequenced in a study of CD8+ T cells in alopecia areata. This sample's treatment: oral pan-JAK inhibitor, 5-10 mg twice daily. cDNA prepared by RNA extraction and subsequent reverse transcription served as the template for sequencing. The data were produced by immunoSEQ multiplex PCR, yet TCRdb's version contains in-frame clones alone and is incomplete. The sample lists over 95,000 clones, approximately 51% seen once, with 3% to 4% in the top ten. Sequencing used CD4+ T cells sorted from blood, obtained at week 24, from a patient treated with tofacitinib. These receptors were obtained from a human donor with alopecia areata.

The chain joins TRBV7-2 to TRBJ2-1, with D perhaps TRBD2 (6 bases). The CDR3 contains 16 residues. The V and J ends lost 7 bases and 6 bases respectively, with 22 bases between them. Germline loops: CDR1 SGHTA, CDR2 FQGNSA. CDR3 DNA: TGTGCCAGCATCTCAGGGCAGGCGGGAATAGGCAATGAGCAGTTCTTC. Translated: CASISGQAGIGNEQFF.

The chain uses TRBV19 and TRBJ2-7; possibly TRBD1 for D (5 bases). Deletions cut 5 bases from V and 0 bases from J, with 11 bases between. Per the germline V gene, CDR1 is LNHDA and CDR2 is SQIVND (reference sequence). This CDR3 contains 14 residues. DNA of the CDR3: TGTGCCAGTAGTCCCGACAGATTCTCCTACGAGCAGTACTTC. Protein: CASSPDRFSYEQYF.

The V gene is TRBV6-6, the J gene TRBJ1-2, with no clear D. Deletions cut 5 bases from V and 8 bases from J, with 15 bases between. This CDR3 spans 13 amino acids. In germline, CDR1 is MNHNY, CDR2 SVGAGI (reference sequence). The CDR3 spells CASSSDNSGGYTF. In DNA form, the CDR3 reads TGTGCCAGCAGTAGCGACAACTCTGGGGGCTACACCTTC.

The V gene is TRBV10-3, the J gene TRBJ2-7, with 11 bases identical to TRBD2. Germline loops: CDR1 ENHRY, CDR2 SYGVKD. Unmatched junction bases numbered 4, after V lost 0 bases and J lost 0 bases. The CDR3 consists of 17 residues. In nucleotides, the CDR3 is TGTGCCATCAGTGAGTCTGGGACTAGCGGTTCCTCCTACGAGCAGTACTTC. Amino acids: CAISESGTSGSSYEQYF.

This chain connects TRBV5-4 to TRBJ2-1; 9 nucleotides match TRBD1. V lost 3 bases and J lost 4; bases outside the gene matches: 2. Germline lookup yields CDR1 SGHNT and CDR2 YYREEE (reference sequence). This CDR3 region has 14 residues. The chain's CDR3 is CASSSGTGYNEQFF. As DNA, the CDR3 is TGTGCCAGCAGCTCCGGGACAGGGTACAATGAGCAGTTCTTC.

This chain connects TRBV4-1 to TRBJ2-5; tentatively, D is TRBD2 (5 bases). The CDR3 extends over 14 amino acids. Trimming took 2 bases from V and 5 from J, leaving 12 bases between them. Germline lookup yields CDR1 MGHRA and CDR2 YSYEKL. CDR3 DNA: TGCGCCAGCAGCCAACCGGACCCGGGGGAGACCCAGTACTTC. This gives the protein CASSQPDPGETQYF.

The chain employs TRBV7-9 and TRBJ1-2; D remains ambiguous. V was pared by 3 bases and J by 1 base, with 9 bases between. The CDR3 covers 14 residues. Germline V CDR1 and CDR2: SEHNR, FQNEAQ (reference sequence). CDR3 protein: CASSLGMYNYGYTF. In DNA, the CDR3 is TGTGCCAGCAGCTTGGGCATGTATAACTATGGCTACACCTTC.

This chain connects TRBV5-1 to TRBJ2-1, with D possibly being TRBD1 or TRBD2 (5 bases each). Between the trimmed V and J ends, which lost 4 bases and 10 bases, there was a span of 18 bases. The CDR3 loop spans 14 amino acids. Germline lookup yields CDR1 SGHRS and CDR2 YFSETQ. Written as DNA, the CDR3 is TGCGCCAGCAGCACAGGACAAGGGAGTGGAGAGCAGTTCTTC. Translated, it gives CASSTGQGSGEQFF.

The V and J genes are TRBV7-9 and TRBJ1-6; D might be TRBD1 (6 bases). There are 15 residues in the CDR3. Trimming removed 4 bases at V and 5 bases at J, with 12 bases between. Germline-derived CDR1 and CDR2 are SEHNR and FQNEAQ (reference sequence). As DNA, the CDR3 is TGTGCCAGCAGCTGGGGGGCAACCCATAATTCACCCCTCCACTTT. Translation: CASSWGATHNSPLHF.

This chain links TRBV7-9 with TRBJ2-1; D not certain. This CDR3 spans 13 amino acids. V was cut by 4 bases and J by 3 bases, with 7 bases left in between. Germline CDR1 SEHNR, CDR2 FQNEAQ (reference sequence). CDR3 sequence: CASSSTNYNEQFF. The CDR3 region has the DNA TGTGCCAGCAGCTCCACTAACTACAATGAGCAGTTCTTC.

For this clone: The sample contains more than one DNA sequence encoding this CDR3. The CDR3 is CASSLGVRETQYF. For the CDR3, the DNA is TGTGCCAGCAGCTTGGGTGTACGAGAGACCCAGTACTTC. The rearrangement links TRBV7-2 to TRBJ2-5; D is uncertain. The CDR3 extends over 13 amino acids. Germline CDR1 and CDR2: SGHTA and FQGNSA. Deletions cut 3 bases from V and 4 bases from J, with 9 bases between. The variable domain in full, with the rest retrieved from reference TRBV7-2 and TRBJ2-5, is GAGVSQSPSNKVTEKGKDVELRCDPISGHTALYWYRQSLGQGLEFLIYFQGNSAPDKSGLPSDRFSAERTGGSVSTLTIQRTQQEDSAVYLCASSLGVRETQYFGPGTRLLVL.

V gene TRBV4-1 combines with J gene TRBJ1-2; possibly TRBD1 for D (5 bases). V shed 1 base and J shed 0 bases, with 12 bases lying between them. This CDR3 is built from 16 residues. Germline CDR1 reads MGHRA; CDR2 reads YSYEKL. The CDR3 reads CASSQVLADTNYGYTF. DNA for the CDR3: TGCGCCAGCAGCCAAGTTTTGGCGGACACTAACTATGGCTACACCTTC.

The chain couples TRBV11-2 to TRBJ1-3; TRBD1 might be the D (6 bases). The length of the CDR3 is 13 residues. Germline CDR1 and CDR2: SGHAT and FQNNGV. V gave up 5 bases and J gave up 7 bases, with 12 bases separating them. The DNA of the CDR3 is TGTGCCAGCAGCATACAGGGTTGGAACACCATATATTTT. Protein product: CASSIQGWNTIYF.

This chain connects TRBV2 to TRBJ2-7; 9 bases line up with TRBD1. With V trimmed by 6 bases and J by 4 bases, 4 bases remained unmatched. The CDR3 consists of 13 residues. CDR1 SNHLY and CDR2 FYNNEI come from the germline V gene. As DNA, the CDR3 is TGTGCCAGCAGACCCGGACAGGGGTACGAGCAGTACTTC. Amino acid sequence: CASRPGQGYEQYF.

In regard to this clone: Other DNA sequences within the sample encode an identical CDR3. The V and J genes are TRBV2 and TRBJ2-7; D is perhaps TRBD1 (5 bases). The V end lost 6 bases, the J end lost 6 bases, and 15 bases lay between the germline ends. Germline lookup yields CDR1 SNHLY and CDR2 FYNNEI. There are 13 residues in the CDR3. The CDR3 nucleotides are TGTGCCAGCAGAGAGCAGGGAATGGGCGAGCAGTACTTC. Amino acid sequence: CASREQGMGEQYF. Full variable domain (rest looked up from reference TRBV2 and TRBJ2-7): EPEVTQTPSHQVTQMGQEVILRCVPISNHLYFYWYRQILGQKVEFLVSFYNNEISEKSEIFDDQFSVERPDGSNFTLKIRSTKLEDSAMYFCASREQGMGEQYFGPGTRLTVT.

This chain connects TRBV29-1 to TRBJ1-1; TRBD1 is a possible D gene (6 bases). This CDR3 spans 12 amino acids. With 7 bases removed from V and 5 bases from J, the gap between germline ends came to 14 bases. Germline lookup yields CDR1 SQVTM and CDR2 ANQGSEA. CDR3 loop: CSATKGGTEAFF. CDR3 DNA sequence: TGCAGCGCCACCAAGGGGGGGACTGAAGCTTTCTTT.

V is TRBV11-2 and J is TRBJ2-5; no definite D call. CDR3 length equals 11 residues. The germline V gene encodes CDR1 SGHAT and CDR2 FQNNGV. V was trimmed by 4 bases and J by 5 bases, leaving 5 bases between them. CDR3 amino acids: CASSSWETQYF. CDR3 DNA: TGTGCCAGCAGCTCCTGGGAGACCCAGTACTTC.

The sample holds a few counts of this clone. V gene TRBV7-8 combines with J gene TRBJ2-3; 7 bases match TRBD1. CDR1 SGHVS and CDR2 FQNEAQ come from the germline V gene. The CDR3 has 14 amino acids. Germline trimming cut 5 bases from V and 6 bases from J; bases unmatched to any gene: 8. Here the CDR3 DNA reads TGTGCCAGCAGCCCGACCGGGACAGCCGATACGCAGTATTTT. This codes for CASSPTGTADTQYF.

V is TRBV15 and J is TRBJ2-7; D remains ambiguous. With 0 bases removed from V and 2 bases from J, the gap between germline ends came to 8 bases. Germline V gives CDR1 LNHNV, CDR2 YYDKDF (reference sequence). The CDR3 consists of 14 residues. CDR3 region: CATSRDPGTYEQYF. The CDR3 nucleotides are TGTGCCACCAGCAGAGATCCAGGAACCTACGAGCAGTACTTC.

The rearrangement uses TRBV29-1 and TRBJ2-5; D might be TRBD1 or TRBD2, each matching 5 bases. Germline lookup yields CDR1 SQVTM and CDR2 ANQGSEA. Between the trimmed V and J ends, which lost 4 bases and 5 bases, there was a span of 20 bases. The CDR3 spans 15 residues. The CDR3 is CSVASRLSEGETQYF. The CDR3 DNA is TGCAGCGTTGCCTCGAGACTCTCAGAGGGGGAGACCCAGTACTTC.

V and J are TRBV5-6 and TRBJ2-7, with D possibly being TRBD2 (5 bases). The CDR3 runs to 13 residues. V was pared by 3 bases and J by 0 bases, with 7 bases between. Germline CDR1 is SGHDT and CDR2 is YYEEEE. In DNA, the CDR3 is TGTGCCAGCAGCTCCCGGGGCTCCTACGAGCAGTACTTC. Protein product: CASSSRGSYEQYF. The whole variable domain, filled in from reference TRBV5-6 and TRBJ2-7, reads DAGVTQSPTHLIKTRGQQVTLRCSPKSGHDTVSWYQQALGQGPQFIFQYYEEEERQRGNFPDRFSGHQFPNYSSELNVNALLLGDSALYLCASSSRGSYEQYFGPGTRLTVT.

Note on this clone: In the same sample, other DNA sequences code for this CDR3. The chain carries TRBV30 and TRBJ2-1; unclear D gene. The V gene's germline CDR1 is GTSNPN and CDR2 SVGIG (reference sequence). V shed 1 base and J shed 6 bases, with 4 bases lying between them. This CDR3 contains 11 residues. The CDR3 DNA is TGTGCCTGGAGTGGGCTCAATGAGCAGTTCTTC. Its protein product is CAWSGLNEQFF.

This clone was observed a few times. DNA of the CDR3: TGCAGCGTCGGACAGGGGGAGATTCGGCCCCAGCATTTT. Its protein product is CSVGQGEIRPQHF. The rearrangement joins TRBV29-1 to TRBJ1-5, with 10 bases that match TRBD1. From germline, CDR1 is SQVTM and CDR2 ANQGSEA. V dropped 6 bases and J dropped 9; count of bases not matched to a gene: 8. This CDR3 is built from 13 residues.

V gene TRBV7-8 combines with J gene TRBJ1-5; D ambiguous. Germline V gene data show CDR1 as SGHVS and CDR2 as FQNEAQ. V lost 5 bases to trimming and J lost 1 base, with 9 bases between them. CDR3 length: 14 residues. The CDR3 here is CASSRDISNQPQHF. The CDR3 DNA follows: TGTGCCAGCAGCCGAGACATAAGCAATCAGCCCCAGCATTTT.

The V gene is TRBV15, the J gene TRBJ2-7; 7 nucleotides line up with TRBD1. In germline, CDR1 is LNHNV, CDR2 YYDKDF (reference sequence). The CDR3 is 14 amino acids. V lost 2 bases and J lost 0; bases outside the gene matches: 1. CDR3 in amino acids: CATSRRDSSYEQYF. CDR3 coding DNA: TGTGCCACCAGCAGACGGGACAGCTCCTACGAGCAGTACTTC.

The chain employs TRBV5-1 and TRBJ1-5, with D possibly TRBD1 on 5 matching bases. V was cut by 4 bases and J by 3 bases, with 8 bases left in between. Per the germline V gene, CDR1 is SGHRS and CDR2 is YFSETQ. This CDR3 has 13 amino acids. CDR3 DNA sequence: TGCGCCAGCAGCCGGGACCTCAATCAGCCCCAGCATTTT. This translates into CASSRDLNQPQHF.

This clone has just one count. The CDR3 DNA is TGTGCCATCAGTCAAGTAGCTAACTATGGCTACACCTTC. Its protein is CAISQVANYGYTF. The chain uses TRBV10-3 and TRBJ1-2, with unresolved D. CDR3 length: 13 residues. Germline V gene lookup returns CDR1 ENHRY and CDR2 SYGVKD. Trimming removed 5 bases at V and 0 bases at J, with 7 bases between.

The V gene is TRBV2, the J gene TRBJ1-1, with a tentative D call TRBD1 (6 bases). This CDR3 region has 13 residues. Germline V gene sequence: CDR1 SNHLY, CDR2 FYNNEI. V lost 4 bases and J lost 4, with 10 bases in between. The chain's CDR3 is CASSVRGGTEAFF. The CDR3 nucleotides are TGTGCCAGCAGTGTGCGAGGGGGCACTGAAGCTTTCTTT. The full variable domain, in which reference TRBV2 and TRBJ1-1 provide the parts outside the CDR3, is EPEVTQTPSHQVTQMGQEVILRCVPISNHLYFYWYRQILGQKVEFLVSFYNNEISEKSEIFDDQFSVERPDGSNFTLKIRSTKLEDSAMYFCASSVRGGTEAFFGQGTRLTVV.

The CDR3 here is CSVGTGTEVNTEAFF. The DNA for the CDR3 is TGCAGCGTTGGGACAGGGACAGAAGTGAACACTGAAGCTTTCTTT. This sequence joins TRBV29-1 and TRBJ1-1; 8 nucleotides line up with TRBD1. CDR1 SQVTM and CDR2 ANQGSEA come from the germline V gene. V lost 4 bases, J lost 0 bases, and 7 bases stayed unmatched. This CDR3 spans 15 amino acids. Supplemented by reference TRBV29-1 and TRBJ1-1, the full variable domain reads SAVISQKPSRDICQRGTSLTIQCQVDSQVTMMFWYRQQPGQSLTLIATANQGSEATYESGFVIDKFPISRPNLTFSTLTVSNMSPEDSSIYLCSVGTGTEVNTEAFFGQGTRLTVV.

This clone was seen a single time. This chain uses TRBV2 with TRBJ2-1; D is unresolved. This CDR3 region has 10 residues. Trimming removed 8 bases from V and 3 bases from J, with 2 bases in between. Germline CDR1 reads SNHLY; CDR2 reads FYNNEI. In nucleotides, the CDR3 is TGTGCCAGCTTCTACAATGAGCAGTTCTTC. This encodes CASFYNEQFF.

The chain joins TRBV30 to TRBJ2-4, with D unclear. This CDR3 is built from 13 residues. V was clipped by 5 bases and J by 0 bases, with 8 bases between them. The germline CDR1 and CDR2 sequences are GTSNPN and SVGIG (reference sequence). The CDR3 DNA reads as TGTGCCTGGGGAACAAAAGCCAAAAACATTCAGTACTTC. Amino acid sequence: CAWGTKAKNIQYF.

This chain's CDR3 is CASSLASPTGELFF. Written as DNA, the CDR3 is TGCGCCAGCAGCTTGGCCAGCCCAACCGGGGAGCTGTTTTTT. The rearrangement uses TRBV5-1 and TRBJ2-2; D call uncertain. Germline loops: CDR1 SGHRS, CDR2 YFSETQ. This CDR3 spans 14 amino acids. Trimming removed 0 bases from V and 5 bases from J, with 8 bases in between. The variable domain in full, completed from reference TRBV5-1 and TRBJ2-2, reads KAGVTQTPRYLIKTRGQQVTLSCSPISGHRSVSWYQQTPGQGLQFLFEYFSETQRNKGNFPGRFSGRQFSNSRSEMNVSTLELGDSALYLCASSLASPTGELFFGEGSRLTVL.